The 4 T cell receptor beta chains given below trace back to one sample, sequenced in a study of blood T cell repertoires in COVID-19. Data came from immunoSEQ multiplex PCR; TCRdb stores just in-frame clones and leaves some out. The sample lists 150,000 or so clones, roughly 76% occurring once. The sequenced sample was peripheral blood. These receptors all come from a woman aged 45-59 years with active or convalescent COVID-19.

The gene calls are TRBV4-3 and TRBJ2-3; D may be TRBD2 (5 bases). Trimming left V 0 bases short and J 0 bases short, with 16 bases between. The CDR3 consists of 18 residues. Germline CDR1 LGHNA, CDR2 YSLEER. In DNA, the CDR3 is TGCGCCAGCAGCCAAGATTACGAGCGGCCAGCTAGCACAGATACGCAGTATTTT. It specifies CASSQDYERPASTDTQYF.

This chain uses TRBV4-2 with TRBJ1-1, with D possibly TRBD1 on 6 matching bases. V gave up 1 base and J gave up 0 bases, with 15 bases separating them. The CDR3 has 17 amino acids. Germline V lookup: CDR1 LGHNA, CDR2 YNFKEQ. The CDR3 nucleotides read TGTGCCAGCAGCCAAGCAGTAGGGGGACATCTGAACACTGAAGCTTTCTTT. Translating it yields CASSQAVGGHLNTEAFF.

A few counts support this clone. The V gene is TRBV6-4, the J gene TRBJ2-2; 14 bases agree with TRBD2. V lost 8 bases to trimming and J lost 7 bases; unmatched junction nucleotides: 12. The CDR3 totals 17 residues. Germline V gene lookup returns CDR1 MRHNA and CDR2 SNTAGT. The CDR3 region has the DNA TGTGCCAGCCCGACTAGCGGGAGGGTACCCCCGGGCGGGGAGCTGTTTTTT. It is translated as CASPTSGRVPPGGELFF.

V is TRBV19 and J is TRBJ2-7, with 13 bases aligning to TRBD2. The CDR3 consists of 16 residues. Germline lookup yields CDR1 LNHDA and CDR2 SQIVND (reference sequence). V was clipped by 3 bases and J by 7 bases; unmatched bases: 9. The CDR3 here is CASSMVGTSGTSEQYF. The CDR3 bases are TGTGCCAGTAGTATGGTCGGGACTAGCGGGACCTCGGAGCAGTACTTC.